This T cell receptor (beta chain) came from a study of cytomegalovirus exposure and HLA in healthy donors. CDR1 is GTSNPN, CDR2 SVGIG, per germline (reference sequence). The CDR3 covers 14 residues. J was trimmed by 7 bases and V by 2 bases; bases with no gene match: 7. The PCR employed 60 Vbeta primers together with 13 Jbeta primers. TCRdb keeps only in-frame clones here, not all; method: immunoSEQ multiplex PCR. Its table records roughly 100,000 clones. This clonotype was obtained from a man aged 50-59 years in good health and CMV-seropositive. Source material: PBMCs. The rearrangement links TRBV30 to TRBJ1-5; 8 bases fit TRBD1. CDR3 residues: CAWSPGQGGQPQHF. CDR3 DNA sequence: TGTGCCTGGAGTCCTGGACAGGGAGGCCAGCCCCAGCATTTT.